In this sample, the clone carrying this T cell receptor (beta chain) turned up many times. Antigen: not known. The data were taken from a study of response to subunit inactivated influenza vaccine. In TCRdb, the RT-PCR reads were re-called with MiXCR into one record per CDR3 protein. The top ten clones hold under 15% of a sample with around 570,000 distinct CDR3 sequences, under 9% of them seen once. Study-wide results and limits: Authors proposed each seasonal influenza vaccination draws in few new T cells.

This CDR3 is 15 amino acids long. Germline loops: CDR1 MNHEY, CDR2 SVGAGI. Trimming cost V 4 bases and J 7 bases; bases outside gene matches: 6. The receptor comes from a man between 50 and 69 years old who received an inactivated influenza vaccine. The material was PBMCs from blood, obtained roughly 24 months after vaccination. The V and J genes are TRBV6-5 and TRBJ1-6, with 8 bases aligning to TRBD1. CDR3 protein: CASSFKTGANSPLHF. In DNA, the CDR3 is TGTGCCAGCAGTTTCAAGACAGGGGCGAATTCACCCCTCCACTTT.